Below, 13 T cell receptor beta chains from the same sample are listed, as sequenced in a study of T cells in Graves' hyperthyroidism and ophthalmopathy. Researchers amplified the TCR beta CDR3 regions from RNA transcripts. An initial round of RT-PCR targeting the TCR CDR3 relied on the HTBI primer set. Via MiXCR, TCRdb re-called the multiplex PCR reads, giving one row per CDR3 protein. The sample lists some 690,000 distinct CDR3 sequences; around a sixth were seen once. Input material: blood. The receptor source for this set is a man aged 45 to 65 with Graves' hyperthyroidism.

This clonotype has ten or more counts. The genes are TRBV15 and TRBJ1-2; 7 positions match TRBD1. J lost 0 bases, V lost 5 bases, and 15 bases had no gene match. The CDR3 is 18 residues long. Looked up from germline, CDR1 is LNHNV and CDR2 is YYDKDF (reference sequence). The CDR3 nucleotides are TGTGCCACCAGCTCAAACCGGGACAGAGTAACCACTAACTATGGCTACACCTTC. Translation gives CATSSNRDRVTTNYGYTF.

The chain has TRBV5-1 and TRBJ1-1; possibly TRBD1 for D (6 bases). Germline V lookup: CDR1 SGHRS, CDR2 YFSETQ. This CDR3 has 14 amino acids. The V end lost 0 bases, the J end lost 4 bases, and 10 bases lay between the germline ends. The CDR3 bases are TGCGCCAGCAGCTTGGAATCGGGGGCCACTGAAGCTTTCTTT. Protein product: CASSLESGATEAFF.

This clonotype was counted between two and nine times. This chain uses TRBV7-9 with TRBJ2-3; TRBD2 matches at 11 bases. The CDR3 has 20 residues. V shed 1 base and J 5 bases; nucleotides not matched to a gene: 17. Germline-derived CDR1 and CDR2 are SEHNR and FQNEAQ (reference sequence). The CDR3 DNA follows: TGTGCCAGCAGCTTAGGGTCAGTTACCACGACTAGCGGGGCAAGAGATACGCAGTATTTT. Its translation is CASSLGSVTTTSGARDTQYF.

This clonotype was seen ten or more times. This chain uses TRBV12-3 or TRBV12-4 with TRBJ1-1; 7 positions agree with TRBD1. V trimming: 8 bases; J trimming: 9 bases; junction bases outside the gene matches: 9. This CDR3 contains 12 residues. For the CDR3, the DNA is TGTGCCAGCGGGGGGGGACAGACCAAAGCTTTCTTT. As protein: CASGGGQTKAFF.

This clonotype appeared a few times. This chain joins TRBV6-2 or TRBV6-3 and TRBJ2-1, with D perhaps being TRBD1 or TRBD2 (5 bases each). Looked up from germline, CDR1 is MNHEY and CDR2 is SVGEGT. V gave up 8 bases and J gave up 5 bases, with 19 bases separating them. This CDR3 spans 15 amino acids. As DNA, the CDR3 is TGTGCCAGCGGGCCCTGGGGCGGGCATAACAATGAGCAGTTCTTC. It yields the protein CASGPWGGHNNEQFF.

This clonotype has a handful of counts. The chain joins TRBV28 to TRBJ2-2; a possible D gene is TRBD1 (6 bases). The V end was cut by 5 bases, the J end by 2 bases, with 15 bases between. CDR3 length: 16 residues. Germline CDR1 and CDR2: MDHEN and SYDVKM. CDR3 in amino acids: CASSIGQNVNTGELFF. The CDR3 DNA is TGTGCCAGCAGTATCGGACAGAATGTTAACACCGGGGAGCTGTTTTTT.

This clonotype was detected ten times or more. The chain links TRBV12-3 or TRBV12-4 to TRBJ2-1, with 7 bases fitting TRBD2. The CDR3 covers 14 residues. Losses at the gene ends were 5 bases for V and 7 bases for J; bases not matched to a gene: 8. The CDR3 nucleotides are TGTGCCAGCAGTCGGGACTACGGCAAAAATGAGCAGTTCTTC. It yields the protein CASSRDYGKNEQFF.

This clonotype was picked up a small number of times. This sequence joins TRBV5-6 and TRBJ1-5, with 8 bases lining up with TRBD1. This CDR3 is 14 amino acids long. Germline CDR1 is SGHDT and CDR2 is YYEEEE. V lost 0 bases, J lost 8 bases, and 4 bases stayed unmatched. CDR3 bases: TGTGCCAGCAGCTTGGACAGGGGGGTTGAGCCCCAGCATTTT. This translates into CASSLDRGVEPQHF.

This clonotype appeared a few times. This chain joins TRBV3-2 and TRBJ2-1; TRBD1 is the table's D call and was not checked against the DNA. TRBV3-2 corresponds to a pseudogene. CDR3 size: 20 residues. Here the CDR3 reads CASSQVGGGGRETSYNEQFF. CDR3 DNA: TGTGCCAGCAGCCAAGTTGGGGGGGGTGGTCGGGAGACGTCCTACAATGAGCAGTTCTTC.

The rearrangement uses TRBV7-9 and TRBJ2-1; D uncertain. CDR3 length equals 14 residues. Trimming pared 5 bases from V and 5 bases from J, leaving 13 bases between. Germline V gene lookup returns CDR1 SEHNR and CDR2 FQNEAQ (reference sequence). This CDR3 reads CASSPPLGDNEQFF. The DNA of the CDR3 is TGTGCCAGCAGCCCTCCCCTTGGCGACAATGAGCAGTTCTTC.

In this sample, this clonotype turned up a few times. V gene TRBV28 combines with J gene TRBJ1-6; TRBD1 matches 7 bases. The junction had 10 bases not matched to a gene; V was cut back by 6 bases and J by 8 bases. Germline CDR1 reads MDHEN; CDR2 reads SYDVKM. The CDR3 is 15 amino acids. CDR3 amino acids: CASRQQGLRDSPLHF. The CDR3 DNA reads as TGTGCCAGCAGGCAACAGGGGCTACGCGATTCACCCCTCCACTTT.

This clonotype was picked up many times. The rearrangement uses TRBV7-2 and TRBJ2-7; D not resolved. Germline loops: CDR1 SGHTA, CDR2 FQGNSA. The CDR3 is made up of 14 amino acids. The V and J ends lost 2 bases and 3 bases respectively, with 11 bases between them. This CDR3 is CASSLPGRRYEQYF. The CDR3 region has the DNA TGTGCCAGCAGCTTACCCGGCCGTCGCTACGAGCAGTACTTC. The full variable domain, with the rest looked up from reference TRBV7-2 and TRBJ2-7, is GAGVSQSPSNKVTEKGKDVELRCDPISGHTALYWYRQSLGQGLEFLIYFQGNSAPDKSGLPSDRFSAERTGGSVSTLTIQRTQQEDSAVYLCASSLPGRRYEQYFGPGTRLTVT.

V is TRBV20-1 and J is TRBJ2-7; perhaps D is TRBD1 or TRBD2 (6 bases each). V was cut by 2 bases and J by 2 bases, with 13 bases left in between. CDR3 length: 14 amino acids. CDR1 is DFQATT and CDR2 is SNEGSKA in the germline V gene (reference sequence). This CDR3 is CSARTTGAAYEQYF. The CDR3 DNA follows: TGCAGTGCTAGAACGACGGGGGCGGCCTACGAGCAGTACTTC.